Listed below are T cell receptor beta chains from one sample, sequenced in a study of cytomegalovirus exposure and HLA in healthy donors. The assay was immunoSEQ multiplex PCR, and TCRdb's table has in-frame clones only and misses some. The table shows roughly 120,000 clones, with approximately 80% occurring only once. The sequenced sample consisted of PBMCs. The receptors derive from a male donor in good health and CMV-seronegative. CDR3s include the opening cysteine and the closing phenylalanine or tryptophan. D genes are given only for firm matches. The size entry is marked missing in some rows and otherwise reads once, few, many or a size class.

once TRBJ1-2 . TRBV6-6 TGTGCCAGCAGTTACTCGGACAGCACGAGGAGCTACACCTTC CASSYSDSTRSYTF
once TRBJ2-4 . TRBV5-1 TGCGCCAGCAGCTTGTGGGGGGGGGCCAAAAACAGTCAGTACTTC CASSLWGGAKNSQYF
. TRBJ1-3 . TRBV6-6 TGTGCCAGCAGTTACCGTCCGAGCTCTGGAAACACCATATATTTT CASSYRPSSGNTIYF
. TRBJ2-7 TRBD2 TRBV6-5 TGTGCCAGGGTAGGTATAGCGGGAGGCTACGAGCAGTACTTC CARVGIAGGYEQYF
. TRBJ2-6 . TRBV29-1 TGCAGCGTTGGTGGGGGAACAGGGACTGGGGCCAACGTCCTGACTTTC CSVGGGTGTGANVLTF
. TRBJ1-1 TRBD1 TRBV6-5 TGTGCCAGCAGTTACCAGGGGGCGTCTGAAGCTTTCTTT CASSYQGASEAFF
. TRBJ1-2 . TRBV27 TGTGCCAGCAGTTTAAAACCCTACCCCCAGTCTACAGGGATACTTAACTATGGCTACACCTTC CASSLKPYPQSTGILNYGYTF
. TRBJ2-7 . TRBV30 TGTGCCTGGAGCCATCTAGGAGAGCAGTACTTC CAWSHLGEQYF
. TRBJ2-7 TRBD2 TRBV5-1 TGCGCCAGCACCCTAAGCGGGAGTCCTTCCTACGAGCAGTACTTC CASTLSGSPSYEQYF
. TRBJ2-2 . TRBV30 TGTGCCTGGGGACTGGGGACCGGGGAGCTGTTTTTT CAWGLGTGELFF
. TRBJ2-7 TRBD1 TRBV5-4 TGTGCCAGCAGCCCCGGGACAGGGGTCGACGGAGCGCAGTACTTC CASSPGTGVDGAQYF
. TRBJ1-6 . TRBV30 TGTGCCTGGAGGGAACCCGGGACTGCCTATAATTCACCCCTCCACTTT CAWREPGTAYNSPLHF
. TRBJ1-1 . TRBV18 TGTGCCAGCCAAAAGTCCGGGGGAGACACTGAAGCTTTCTTT CASQKSGGDTEAFF
. TRBJ1-1 . TRBV19 TGTGCCAGTAGTATAGTCGGCGGAAACACTGAAGCTTTCTTT CASSIVGGNTEAFF
. TRBJ2-2 . TRBV10-3 TGTGCCATCAGTGGACTAGTGTACACCGGGGAGCTGTTTTTT CAISGLVYTGELFF
. TRBJ2-7 . TRBV5-1 TGCGCCAGCACCCCCTTCGCCGCAGATCCTTTGTACGAGCAGTACTTC CASTPFAADPLYEQYF
. TRBJ2-3 TRBD2 TRBV5-1 TGCGCCAGCAGCTTGGTACACGCGCGGGAGGGTTCTGCTCATACGCAGTATTTT CASSLVHAREGSAHTQYF
. TRBJ1-1 . TRBV7-9 TGTGCCAGCAGCTTAAGGCGGGGGTTAGAGGAAACTGAAGCTTTCTTT CASSLRRGLEETEAFF
. TRBJ2-7 . TRBV15 TGTGCCACCAGCAGAGTCGGGGGTCCCTACGAGCAGTACTTC CATSRVGGPYEQYF
. TRBJ2-2 . TRBV19 TGTGCCAGTAGTATCTACGCCGGGGAGCTGTTTTTT CASSIYAGELFF
. TRBJ2-7 . TRBV6-5 TGTGCCAGCAGCCCCGGGGGTTCCCTTATCTACGAGCAGTACTTC CASSPGGSLIYEQYF
. TRBJ2-3 . TRBV30 TGTGCCTGGGGGGCCGGGACACTTACTAGCACAGATACGCAGTATTTT CAWGAGTLTSTDTQYF
once TRBJ2-7 TRBD1 TRBV19 TGTGCCAGTAGTATTAGGACAGGACCCTACGAGCAGTACTTC CASSIRTGPYEQYF
. TRBJ1-3 . TRBV5-1 TGCGCCAGCAGCTTGGAAGGAGGGCACTCTGGAAACACCATATATTTT CASSLEGGHSGNTIYF
. TRBJ2-6 TRBD2 TRBV4-3 TGCGCCAGCAGCCTGGTAGCGGGTACTGGGGCCAACGGCCTGACTTTC CASSLVAGTGANGLTF
. TRBJ2-7 . TRBV7-6 TGTGCCAGCAGCTTAGAAGGAGGGGTTGGATACGAGCAGTACTTC CASSLEGGVGYEQYF
. TRBJ2-7 . TRBV9 TGTGCCAGCAGCGTCACAGACGCGGGCTCCTACGAGCAGTACTTC CASSVTDAGSYEQYF
. TRBJ2-2 . TRBV20-1 TGCAGCGACGCAGGAGGGGAGCTGTTTTTT CSDAGGELFF
. TRBJ2-7 . TRBV5-5 TGTGCCAGCAGCTTGGCGGCCTACGAGCAGTACTTC CASSLAAYEQYF
. TRBJ1-2 . TRBV5-5 TGTGCCAGCAGTTTACGAGCTAACTATGGCTACACCTTC CASSLRANYGYTF
. TRBJ2-7 TRBD1 TRBV11-2 TGTGCCAGCAGCGCGACAGGGGGAACAGGGCAGTACTTC CASSATGGTGQYF